This T cell receptor beta chain is drawn from a study of T cell responses to AZD1222 COVID-19 vaccine. Study at large: Whether given at about 4 or about 12 weeks, second doses were pooled. Study-wide findings and caveats: Spike as a whole was targeted by vaccine-associated CD4 TCRs, dominant at 160-218 and 743-854. The donor group comprised mostly white British people and more females; the analysis possibly underestimated clonal diversity. Among spike-specific TCRs, nearly half reportedly target unmutated variant regions.

With respect to this clone: What it binds is not known.

Only in-frame clones appear in the TCRdb table, and some are missing; sequencing was by immunoSEQ multiplex PCR. There are about 92,000 clones in the sample; about 91% occur only once, and around 6.9% lies in the top ten. The CDR3 runs to 13 residues. The germline V gene encodes CDR1 MNHEY and CDR2 SVGAGI. With 6 bases removed from V and 7 bases from J, the gap between germline ends came to 10 bases. The sample here was peripheral blood, taken on day 0 of AZD1222 vaccination. The chain has TRBV6-5 and TRBJ1-6; D is uncertain. The TCR comes from an adult in good health. CDR3 bases: TGTGCCAGCAGGGCGGGGTGGAATTCACCCCTCCACTTT. Translation: CASRAGWNSPLHF.